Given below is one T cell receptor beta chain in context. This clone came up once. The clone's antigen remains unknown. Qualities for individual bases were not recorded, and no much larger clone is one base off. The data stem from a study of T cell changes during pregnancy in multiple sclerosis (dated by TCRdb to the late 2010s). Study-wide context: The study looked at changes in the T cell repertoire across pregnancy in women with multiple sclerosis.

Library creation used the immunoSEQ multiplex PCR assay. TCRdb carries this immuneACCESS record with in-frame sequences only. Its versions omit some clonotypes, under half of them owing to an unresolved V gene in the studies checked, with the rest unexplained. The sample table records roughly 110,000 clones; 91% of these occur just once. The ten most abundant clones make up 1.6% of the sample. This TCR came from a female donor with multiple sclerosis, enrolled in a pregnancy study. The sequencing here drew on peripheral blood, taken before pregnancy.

In nucleotides, the sequence is TGTGCCAGTAGTATACCGGGGTACACTGAAGCTTTCTTT. Its translation reads: CASSIPGYTEAFF. The chain employs TRBV19 and TRBJ1-1; the D gene identity is not certain. Trimming at the junction amounts to 2 bases on V and 3 bases on J, and the germline ends lie 7 bases apart. CDR1 and CDR2 are drawn from the germline V gene (reference sequence): LNHDA, SQIVND. The CDR3 runs 13 amino acids, cysteine and phenylalanine included. Just the 39-base CDR3 DNA is kept, in frame starting at base 1. Outside the CDR3, residues come from the reference TRBV19 and TRBJ1-1 proteins, so the full variable domain is: DGGITQSPKYLFRKEGQNVTLSCEQNLNHDAMYWYRQDPGQGLRLIYYSQIVNDFQKGDIAEGYSVSREKKESFPLTVTSAQKNPTAFYLCASSIPGYTEAFFGQGTRLTVV.